This T cell receptor beta chain was sequenced in a study of T cell responses to AZD1222 COVID-19 vaccine. Study findings and constraints: At 160-218 and 743-854, vaccine-associated CD4 TCRs were dominant, and they spanned spike. The sample set comprised mostly white British donors with more females, and clonal diversity was possibly underestimated.

The protocol was immunoSEQ multiplex PCR, while the TCRdb copy is restricted to in-frame clones and leaves out a portion. Among some 120,000 clones listed, about 89% were seen once. Worth noting for this clone: Its antigen is still unknown.

This receptor was obtained from an adult in good health. Sequencing was performed on peripheral blood, taken on day 0 of AZD1222 vaccination.

Here the CDR3 DNA reads TGTGCCAGCAGCTTGGGCGGGACAGGGGTCTCCTACAATGAGCAGTTCTTC. Protein product: CASSLGGTGVSYNEQFF. This chain connects TRBV5-5 to TRBJ2-1, with 10 nucleotides matching TRBD1. Germline-derived CDR1 and CDR2 are SGHKS and YYEKEE (reference sequence). The CDR3 is 17 amino acids. V gave up 0 bases and J gave up 0 bases; unmatched junction bases: 3.